This passage covers 15 T cell receptor beta chains from one sample sequenced in a study of PD-1 blockade in classical Hodgkin lymphoma. Every patient had relapsed following autologous stem cell transplantation, and cohorts differed in brentuximab vedotin exposure. Sequencing was performed with immunoSEQ multiplex PCR; in TCRdb, only in-frame clones are kept and a portion is missing. The table shows under 30,000 clones, with around 67% occurring only once. The sequencing used peripheral blood mononuclear cells (PBMCs), collected before the second cycle of nivolumab. These receptors all come from a human donor with classical Hodgkin lymphoma.

The CDR3 DNA sequence: TGTGCCAGCAGCGCCTTTGGAGGAAACTCCTACAATGAGCAGTTCTTC. Protein: CASSAFGGNSYNEQFF. The chain links TRBV11-2 to TRBJ2-1; TRBD2 might be the D (5 bases). The germline gives CDR1 SGHAT, CDR2 FQNNGV. The CDR3 consists of 16 residues. Trimming stripped 5 bases from V and 0 bases from J, with 14 bases between.

This clone has just one count. V gene TRBV5-8 combines with J gene TRBJ1-6, with D unclear. The CDR3 is made up of 13 amino acids. V was clipped by 0 bases and J by 5 bases, with 3 bases between them. Germline CDR1 and CDR2: SGHTS and YDEGEE. The CDR3 DNA reads as TGTGCCAGCAGCTTGGGGCATAATTCACCCCTCCACTTT. Amino acids: CASSLGHNSPLHF.

The genes are TRBV5-4 and TRBJ2-1; 10 bases are shared with TRBD2. This CDR3 spans 17 amino acids. The trim removed 5 bases at V and 8 bases at J, leaving 16 bases unmatched. Germline CDR1 is SGHNT and CDR2 is YYREEE (reference sequence). CDR3 in DNA: TGTGCCAGCAGTCATCTTGGAGCAGCGGGGGGGTCCGATGAGCAGTTCTTC. Its translation is CASSHLGAAGGSDEQFF. Full variable domain (missing parts from reference TRBV5-4 and TRBJ2-1): ETGVTQSPTHLIKTRGQQVTLRCSSQSGHNTVSWYQQALGQGPQFIFQYYREEENGRGNFPPRFSGLQFPNYSSELNVNALELDDSALYLCASSHLGAAGGSDEQFFGPGTRLTVL.

The rearrangement uses TRBV4-3 and TRBJ1-5; no reliable D call. From germline, CDR1 is LGHNA and CDR2 YSLEER. CDR3 length: 15 amino acids. Trimming took 5 bases from V and 1 from J, leaving 12 bases between them. The CDR3 DNA reads as TGCGCCAGCAGCTCAATCACTGGAAGCAATCAGCCCCAGCATTTT. It specifies CASSSITGSNQPQHF.

This chain links TRBV5-5 with TRBJ1-2; no definite D call. This CDR3 comprises 13 residues. V was trimmed by 3 bases and J by 6 bases, leaving 12 bases between them. CDR1 and CDR2 (germline): SGHKS, YYEKEE (reference sequence). The CDR3 nucleotides read TGTGCCAGCAGCTCTACATGGTTGGATGGCTACACCTTC. It encodes CASSSTWLDGYTF.

The V gene is TRBV5-1, the J gene TRBJ2-2; 8 positions agree with TRBD1. In germline, CDR1 is SGHRS, CDR2 YFSETQ. Trimming took 0 bases from V and 2 from J; bases not matched to a gene: 9. The length of the CDR3 is 18 residues. CDR3 protein: CASSLDPLTGDNTGELFF. CDR3 DNA: TGCGCCAGCAGCTTGGACCCCTTGACAGGGGACAACACCGGGGAGCTGTTTTTT.

This chain links TRBV7-9 with TRBJ2-4, with D perhaps TRBD1 (5 bases). CDR1 and CDR2 (germline): SEHNR, FQNEAQ (reference sequence). The CDR3 consists of 12 residues. V was cut by 2 bases and J by 7 bases, with 6 bases left in between. Here the CDR3 DNA reads TGTGCCAGCAGCTTACCAGGGAACATTCAGTACTTC. It specifies CASSLPGNIQYF. The full variable domain, with the rest looked up from reference TRBV7-9 and TRBJ2-4, is DTGVSQNPRHKITKRGQNVTFRCDPISEHNRLYWYRQTLGQGPEFLTYFQNEAQLEKSRLLSDRFSAERPKGSFSTLEIQRTEQGDSAMYLCASSLPGNIQYFGAGTRLSVL.

The genes are TRBV28 and TRBJ2-1; unclear D gene. The germline V gene has CDR1 MDHEN and CDR2 SYDVKM. The CDR3 spans 13 residues. V was shortened by 3 bases and J by 10 bases, with 13 bases between the two germline ends. The CDR3 protein is CASSLTTPIEQFF. The CDR3 nucleotides are TGTGCCAGCAGTTTGACCACCCCGATCGAGCAGTTCTTC.

This sequence joins TRBV5-5 and TRBJ2-3, with D unclear. The ends were cut back, 4 bases at V and 6 bases at J, with 9 bases in the middle. Per the germline V gene, CDR1 is SGHKS and CDR2 is YYEKEE (reference sequence). The CDR3 totals 12 residues. CDR3 DNA sequence: TGTGCCAGCAGCGGGGTCTACGATACGCAGTATTTT. Amino acids: CASSGVYDTQYF.

The chain recombines TRBV6-6 with TRBJ2-7; D gene uncertain. V lost 0 bases, J lost 2 bases, and 5 bases lay in between. Germline lookup yields CDR1 MNHNY and CDR2 SVGAGI (reference sequence). CDR3 length: 13 residues. CDR3 in DNA: TGTGCCAGCAGTTACTCCGAAGCCTACGAGCAGTACTTC. The encoded protein is CASSYSEAYEQYF.

The gene calls are TRBV15 and TRBJ2-1, with 8 nucleotides matching TRBD1. Germline V gene data show CDR1 as LNHNV and CDR2 as YYDKDF (reference sequence). The CDR3 runs 15 residues. The J segment lost 1 base and the V segment lost 5 bases, leaving 4 bases of the junction unmatched. CDR3: CATSLDRGSYNEQFF. CDR3 nucleotide sequence: TGTGCCACCAGCCTCGACAGGGGATCCTACAATGAGCAGTTCTTC.

The genes are TRBV10-1 and TRBJ2-1; 11 positions agree with TRBD1. Germline V gives CDR1 WNHNN, CDR2 SYGVQD (reference sequence). V lost 1 base, J lost 3 bases, and 2 bases stayed unmatched. The CDR3 contains 16 residues. The CDR3 loop reads CASSEYGTGGYNEQFF. The CDR3 coding sequence is TGCGCCAGCAGTGAGTACGGGACAGGGGGCTACAATGAGCAGTTCTTC.

V is TRBV14 and J is TRBJ2-2; possible D gene TRBD1, 6 bases. Trimming pared 1 base from V and 5 bases from J, leaving 17 bases between. Looked up from germline, CDR1 is SGHDN and CDR2 is FVKESK. This CDR3 is built from 17 residues. The CDR3 spells CASSQGALAGDTGELFF. In DNA, the CDR3 is TGTGCCAGCAGCCAAGGGGCCCTCGCAGGGGATACCGGGGAGCTGTTTTTT.

This chain joins TRBV7-6 and TRBJ1-3; D remains ambiguous. This CDR3 region has 16 residues. The ends were cut back, 1 base at V and 0 bases at J, with 10 bases in the middle. Germline V CDR1 and CDR2: SGHVS, FNYEAQ. The CDR3 nucleotides read TGTGCCAGCAGCTTAGGGCCGGGCTACTCTGGAAACACCATATATTTT. This translates into CASSLGPGYSGNTIYF.

The sample holds a few counts of this clone. The chain links TRBV2 to TRBJ1-2; 9 bases agree with TRBD1. CDR3 length: 13 residues. CDR1 and CDR2 from the germline V gene are SNHLY and FYNNEI. Trimming at V came to 6 bases and at J to 7 bases, leaving 6 bases not matched to a gene. In DNA form, the CDR3 reads TGTGCCAGCAGCCGGGACAGGGCAGGTGGCTACACCTTC. This sequence encodes CASSRDRAGGYTF.